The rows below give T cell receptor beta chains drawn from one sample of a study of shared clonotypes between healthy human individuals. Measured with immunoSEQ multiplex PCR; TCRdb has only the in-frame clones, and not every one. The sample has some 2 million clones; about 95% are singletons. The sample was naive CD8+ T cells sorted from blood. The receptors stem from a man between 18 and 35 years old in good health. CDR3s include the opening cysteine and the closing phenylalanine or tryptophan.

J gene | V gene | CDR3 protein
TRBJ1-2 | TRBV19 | CASSQHDRGLDYGYTF
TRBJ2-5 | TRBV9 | CASSADTPQETQYF
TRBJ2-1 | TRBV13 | CASSLGASGNEQFF
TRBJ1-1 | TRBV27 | CASSTRPRSGEAFF
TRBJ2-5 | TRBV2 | CASSDTGGPQETQYF
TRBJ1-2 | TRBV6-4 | CASSDTGTGLGYTF
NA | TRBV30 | CAWDRVPFSYEQYF
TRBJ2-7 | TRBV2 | CASRKGQGDPYEQYF
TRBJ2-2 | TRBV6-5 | CASGLGAGELFF
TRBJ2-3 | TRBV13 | CASSLGISGWDTDTQYF
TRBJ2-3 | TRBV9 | CASSVPRGTGDTDTQYF
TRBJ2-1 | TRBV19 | CASSRWNNEQFF
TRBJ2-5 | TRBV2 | CASSEARGETQYF
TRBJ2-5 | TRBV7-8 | CASSLPQTGIFVETQYF
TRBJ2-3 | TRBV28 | CASSSGLLGSTDTQYF
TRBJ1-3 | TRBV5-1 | CASSLDRGAGRSGNTIYF
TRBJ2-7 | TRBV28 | CASSFPAGLDEQYF
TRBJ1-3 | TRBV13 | CASSGGDSGNTIYF
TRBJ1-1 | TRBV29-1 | CSGSGTGEPEAFF
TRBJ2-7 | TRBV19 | CASSIEWTSYEQYF
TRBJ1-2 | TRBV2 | CASSSRDMNYGYTF
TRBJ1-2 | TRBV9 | CASSVGPGGHYGYTF
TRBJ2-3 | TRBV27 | CASIWTSGATDTQYF
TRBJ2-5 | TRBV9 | CASSVGVGGGETQYF
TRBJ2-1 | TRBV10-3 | CAIRKTGPYNEQFF
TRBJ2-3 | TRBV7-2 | CASSLAGGGGDTQYF
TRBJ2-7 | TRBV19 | CASSIGSEQYF
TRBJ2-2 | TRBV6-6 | CASSYYFQGGTGELFF
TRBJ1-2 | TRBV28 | CASSLGFDYGYTF
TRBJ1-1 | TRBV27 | CASSYIPQGAYTEAFF
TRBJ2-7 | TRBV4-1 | CASSPWGQGGGEQYF
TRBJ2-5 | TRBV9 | CASSVGSAAQETQYF
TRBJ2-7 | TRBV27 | CASSLAGSSYEQYF
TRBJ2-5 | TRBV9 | CASSETGPVETQYF
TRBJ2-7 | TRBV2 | CASSEAPGSYEQYF
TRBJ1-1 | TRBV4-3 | CASSQYYNSDRGSNTEAFF
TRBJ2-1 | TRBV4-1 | CASSHFSQWFF
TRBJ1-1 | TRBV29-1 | CSAQDGLNTEAFF
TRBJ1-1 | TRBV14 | CASSQDLGSLANTEAFF
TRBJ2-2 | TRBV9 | CASSVAGLTTGELFF
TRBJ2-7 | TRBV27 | CASSPLGWDYEQYF
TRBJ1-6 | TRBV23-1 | CASSQATGANSPLHF
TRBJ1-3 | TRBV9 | CASSVAPGNTIYF
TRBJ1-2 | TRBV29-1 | CSVEMTGEGYTF
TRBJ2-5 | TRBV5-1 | CASSLQTSGGYQETQYF
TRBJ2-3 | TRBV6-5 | CASGIRGTQYF
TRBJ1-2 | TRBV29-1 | CSVEETDGNYGYTF
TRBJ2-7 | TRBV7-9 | CASSFAGGWDEQYF
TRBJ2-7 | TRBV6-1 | CASSFQRGGPDEQYF
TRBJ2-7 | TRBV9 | CASSVVGTGGEQYF
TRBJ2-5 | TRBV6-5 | CASSPLGGLETQYF
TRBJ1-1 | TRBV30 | CAWSGVNTEAFF
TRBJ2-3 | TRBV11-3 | CASSLVVRGLTDTQYF